Below are 6 T cell receptor beta chains sequenced from a single sample in a study of human T cells and chemical hapten exposure. TCRdb passed the RACE reads through MiXCR, listing each CDR3 protein once. This repertoire shows 150,000 to 200,000 distinct CDR3 sequences, around 22% found once; its top ten account for approximately 6.7%. The time point here: patch test 1, 2 weeks after DPC sensitization. Treatment described: therapeutic diphenylcyclopropenone sensitization with weekly scalp DPC. The source material was whole blood, sampled in connection with sensitization to the hapten diphenylcyclopropenone (DPC). The receptor source for this set is a woman between 45 and 65 years old with alopecia areata. Some clones in this sample may be carry-over from other donors' samples.

V gene TRBV6-5 combines with J gene TRBJ2-1; 12 bases match TRBD2. The CDR3 has 17 amino acids. The germline CDR1 and CDR2 sequences are MNHEY and SVGAGI. V was pared by 4 bases and J by 3 bases, with 7 bases of the junction left unmatched. CDR3 loop: CASSSKRTSGNYNEQFF. In DNA, the CDR3 is TGTGCCAGCAGTTCAAAAAGGACTAGCGGGAACTACAATGAGCAGTTCTTC.

This rearrangement joins TRBV2 to TRBJ2-1; TRBD1 matches 9 bases. Looked up from germline, CDR1 is SNHLY and CDR2 is FYNNEI. The CDR3 sequence is 16 residues long. Germline trimming cut 7 bases from V and 0 bases from J; bases unmatched to any gene: 7. CDR3 protein: CASIGQGTSSYNEQFF. CDR3 DNA: TGTGCCAGCATCGGACAGGGGACCAGCTCCTACAATGAGCAGTTCTTC.

The table lists this clonotype with a few counts. The V gene is TRBV18, the J gene TRBJ1-1; 7 nucleotides align to TRBD1. The CDR3 loop spans 15 amino acids. In germline, CDR1 is KGHSH, CDR2 LQKENI. With V trimmed by 5 bases and J by 10 bases, 16 bases remained unmatched. The CDR3 coding sequence is TGTGCCAGCTCATTCGACCAAGGACGACAGGGACCAGCTTTCTTT. Translation gives CASSFDQGRQGPAFF.

This clonotype was seen a few times. The rearrangement links TRBV15 to TRBJ2-7, with 13 bases identical to TRBD2. CDR1 and CDR2 (germline): LNHNV, YYDKDF (reference sequence). This CDR3 has 16 amino acids. After removal of 2 bases from V and 7 bases from J, the junction contained 8 bases not matched to a gene. In DNA, the CDR3 is TGTGCCACCAGCAGACGGACTAGCGGGAGTAAAGGGGAGCAGTACTTC. It yields the protein CATSRRTSGSKGEQYF.

V usage is TRBV27 and J usage is TRBJ2-1; D is perhaps TRBD2 (5 bases). The CDR3 consists of 14 residues. Trimming removed 5 bases from V and 8 bases from J, with 16 bases in between. Germline V gene sequence: CDR1 MNHEY, CDR2 SMNVEV (reference sequence). The CDR3 loop is CASSPGLIVDEQFF. The CDR3 DNA is TGTGCCAGCAGTCCCGGACTGATCGTGGATGAGCAGTTCTTC.

J is TRBJ1-4 and V is TRBV5-1; D is unclear. This CDR3 is 16 amino acids long. Trimming pared 2 bases from V and 3 bases from J, leaving 14 bases between. Germline values: CDR1 SGHRS, CDR2 YFSETQ. The CDR3 region has the DNA TGCGCCAGCAGCTTATCCCCCTCAGAGTCTAATGAAAAACTGTTTTTT. Protein product: CASSLSPSESNEKLFF.